The table lists the clone carrying this TCR beta chain with many counts. Its specificity is not known. This specimen belongs to a study of early T cells in non-severe SARS-CoV-2 infection. Background on the study: Sequenced material consisted of bulk RNA (from unsorted whole blood), and chains were unpaired.

Attached unique molecular identifiers marked individual cDNA molecules. TCRdb independently ran MiXCR on the 5' RACE reads; one entry per CDR3 protein. The profile shows about 60,000 distinct CDR3 sequences, 10% to 15% of them singletons. Study results and limitations: Matching results from VDJdb favored anti-spike CD8 responses, leaving private and CD4 specificities undetected.

The CDR3 length is 16 residues. Trimming removed 10 bases from V and 0 bases from J, with 18 bases in between. CDR1 and CDR2 from the germline V gene are SGHTA and FQGNSA. The TCR comes from an adult who was a healthcare worker with PCR-confirmed SARS-CoV-2 infection or an uninfected control (not recorded which). This chain uses TRBV7-2 with TRBJ1-4; perhaps TRBD1 as D (5 bases). Sequencing used whole blood. The CDR3 protein is CATKTSGGATNEKLFF. The DNA of the CDR3 is TGTGCCACCAAAACAAGCGGGGGTGCAACTAATGAAAAACTGTTTTTT.